This T cell receptor (beta chain) was profiled in a study of T cell responses to AZD1222 COVID-19 vaccine. Germline V gives CDR1 SGHTA, CDR2 FQGNSA. V lost 2 bases and J 1 base, leaving 8 bases between the germline ends. The CDR3 contains 14 residues. The sample holds one count of this clone. Samples with a second dose at about 4 or about 12 weeks were pooled together. Sequencing used immunoSEQ multiplex PCR; TCRdb keeps in-frame clones, though not all of them. The repertoire holds about 110,000 clones, with about 94% as singletons. The receptor was isolated from an adult who received the AZD1222 COVID-19 vaccine. Material: peripheral blood, obtained 28 days after the second AZD1222 dose. This chain connects TRBV7-2 to TRBJ1-1, with unresolved D. The CDR3 region has the DNA TGTGCCAGCAGCTTAATGGGTGGGAACACTGAAGCTTTCTTT. This codes for CASSLMGGNTEAFF.